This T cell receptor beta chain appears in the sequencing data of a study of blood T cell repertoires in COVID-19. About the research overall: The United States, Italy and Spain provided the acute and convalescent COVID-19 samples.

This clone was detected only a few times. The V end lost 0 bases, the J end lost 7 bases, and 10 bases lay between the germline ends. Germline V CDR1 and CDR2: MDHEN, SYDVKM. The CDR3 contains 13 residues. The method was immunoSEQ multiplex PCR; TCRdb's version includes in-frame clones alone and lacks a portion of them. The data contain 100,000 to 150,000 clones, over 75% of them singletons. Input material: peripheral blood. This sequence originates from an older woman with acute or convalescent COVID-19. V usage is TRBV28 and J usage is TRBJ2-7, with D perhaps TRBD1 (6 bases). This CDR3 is CASSLWGAREQYF. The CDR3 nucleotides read TGTGCCAGCAGTTTATGGGGGGCTAGAGAGCAGTACTTC.